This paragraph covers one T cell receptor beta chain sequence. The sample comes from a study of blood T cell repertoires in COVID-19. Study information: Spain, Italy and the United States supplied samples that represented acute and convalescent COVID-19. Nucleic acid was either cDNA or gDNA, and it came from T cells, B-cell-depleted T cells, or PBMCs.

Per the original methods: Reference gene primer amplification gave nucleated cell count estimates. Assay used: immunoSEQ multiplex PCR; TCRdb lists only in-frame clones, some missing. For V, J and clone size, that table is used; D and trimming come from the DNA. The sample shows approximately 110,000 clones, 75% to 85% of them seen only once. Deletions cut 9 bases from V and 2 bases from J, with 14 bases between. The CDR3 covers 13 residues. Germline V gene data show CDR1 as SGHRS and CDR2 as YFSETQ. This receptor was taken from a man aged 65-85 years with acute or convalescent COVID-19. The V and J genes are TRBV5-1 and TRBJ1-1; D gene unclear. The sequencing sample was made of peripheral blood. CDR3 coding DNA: TGCGCCACCAGGCGAGTAGTTAACACTGAAGCTTTCTTT. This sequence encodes CATRRVVNTEAFF.